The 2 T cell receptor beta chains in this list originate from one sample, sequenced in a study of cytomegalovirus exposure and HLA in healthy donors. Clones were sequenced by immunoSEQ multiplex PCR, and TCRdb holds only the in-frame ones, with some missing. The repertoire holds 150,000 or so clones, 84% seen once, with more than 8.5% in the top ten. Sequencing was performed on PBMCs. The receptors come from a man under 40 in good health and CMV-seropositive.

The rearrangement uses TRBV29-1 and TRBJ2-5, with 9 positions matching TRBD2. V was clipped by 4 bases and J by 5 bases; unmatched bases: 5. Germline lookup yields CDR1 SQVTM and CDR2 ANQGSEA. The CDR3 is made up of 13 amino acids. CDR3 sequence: CSVVVAGEETQYF. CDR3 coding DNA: TGCAGCGTTGTGGTAGCGGGAGAGGAGACCCAGTACTTC. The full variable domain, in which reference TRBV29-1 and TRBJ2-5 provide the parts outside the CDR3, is SAVISQKPSRDICQRGTSLTIQCQVDSQVTMMFWYRQQPGQSLTLIATANQGSEATYESGFVIDKFPISRPNLTFSTLTVSNMSPEDSSIYLCSVVVAGEETQYFGPGTRLLVL.

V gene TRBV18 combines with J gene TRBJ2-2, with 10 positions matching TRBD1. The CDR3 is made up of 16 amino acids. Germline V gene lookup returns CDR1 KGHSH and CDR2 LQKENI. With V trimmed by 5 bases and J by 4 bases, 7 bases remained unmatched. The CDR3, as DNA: TGTGCCAGCTCATCACAGACAGGGGGCAGCACCGGGGAGCTGTTTTTT. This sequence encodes CASSSQTGGSTGELFF. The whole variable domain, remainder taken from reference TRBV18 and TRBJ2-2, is NAGVMQNPRHLVRRRGQEARLRCSPMKGHSHVYWYRQLPEEGLKFMVYLQKENIIDESGMPKERFSAEFPKEGPSILRIQQVVRGDSAAYFCASSSQTGGSTGELFFGEGSRLTVL.